Shown below are 15 T cell receptor beta chains from a single sample sequenced in a study of Ad26.COV2.S vaccination and SARS-CoV-2 variants. Sequenced by immunoSEQ multiplex PCR; TCRdb stores in-frame clones only, minus some. The repertoire holds 350,000 to 450,000 clones, with over 75% as singletons. The treatment was: some 20 received Ad26.COV2.S at low or high dose, single or two shots; several received placebo; per-sample allocation not given. Specimen acquisition occurred on day 63 following the initial vaccine or placebo injection. Specimen: peripheral blood, collected in a trial of Ad26.COV2.S vaccine versus placebo. The receptors originated from a person aged 18-60 years who received the Ad26.COV2.S COVID-19 vaccine or a placebo.

The rearrangement links TRBV2 to TRBJ2-7; 10 nucleotides align to TRBD2. V dropped 4 bases and J dropped 4; count of bases not matched to a gene: 4. Germline CDR1 SNHLY, CDR2 FYNNEI. This CDR3 is built from 14 residues. Written as DNA, the CDR3 is TGTGCCAGCAGTGCTAGCGGGAGTTTATACGAGCAGTACTTC. Translation gives CASSASGSLYEQYF.

The chain employs TRBV5-1 and TRBJ2-5; the match to TRBD1 covers 11 bases. The CDR3 runs to 17 residues. Trimming at V came to 4 bases and at J to 2 bases, leaving 10 bases not matched to a gene. In germline, CDR1 is SGHRS, CDR2 YFSETQ. The CDR3 nucleotides read TGCGCCAGCAGCCAGGTCCCGGGACAGGGGGTACAAGAGACCCAGTACTTC. This gives the protein CASSQVPGQGVQETQYF.

The genes are TRBV28 and TRBJ2-7; possible D gene TRBD2, 5 bases. The CDR3 runs to 14 residues. Germline CDR1 MDHEN, CDR2 SYDVKM. V shed 5 bases and J shed 3 bases, with 14 bases lying between them. CDR3 in DNA: TGTGCCAGCAGTCCCCGGGGAGAGGACTACGAGCAGTACTTC. Translation gives CASSPRGEDYEQYF.

The chain employs TRBV29-1 and TRBJ1-1, with D hard to call. Germline V gives CDR1 SQVTM, CDR2 ANQGSEA. The CDR3 runs to 13 residues. V was trimmed by 7 bases and J by 5 bases, leaving 17 bases between them. The CDR3 bases are TGCAGCGGCGACGAGCACCTCGATACTGAAGCTTTCTTT. It codes for CSGDEHLDTEAFF.

This clone is a singleton in its sample. V usage is TRBV7-2 and J usage is TRBJ2-1; D ambiguous. Trimming took off 7 bases at V and 10 bases at J, with 11 bases between the two ends. CDR1 SGHTA and CDR2 FQGNSA come from the germline V gene. The CDR3 sequence is 11 residues long. The CDR3 DNA reads as TGTGCCAGCATCCGCACCGGGGAGCAGTTCTTC. This sequence encodes CASIRTGEQFF.

This clone was counted once. This sequence joins TRBV19 and TRBJ1-6, with D unclear. CDR3 size: 12 residues. V lost 4 bases to trimming and J lost 7 bases, with 5 bases between them. Germline V CDR1 and CDR2: LNHDA, SQIVND (reference sequence). In DNA form, the CDR3 reads TGTGCCAGTAGTAAACAGAATTCACCCCTCCACTTT. This codes for CASSKQNSPLHF.

The V gene is TRBV5-1, the J gene TRBJ1-1; D is unclear. The germline V gene has CDR1 SGHRS and CDR2 YFSETQ. Trimming cost V 0 bases and J 7 bases, with 16 bases left between them. The CDR3 covers 15 residues. The CDR3 DNA sequence: TGCGCCAGCAGCTTGGACGGCCCGGGTGGAAATGAAGCTTTCTTT. It is translated as CASSLDGPGGNEAFF.

The chain carries TRBV11-3 and TRBJ2-1; D ambiguous. V was shortened by 1 base and J by 5 bases, with 9 bases between the two germline ends. CDR3 length: 14 residues. CDR1 is SGHNT, CDR2 YENEEA, per germline. This CDR3 is CASSLGWGNNEQFF. In DNA form, the CDR3 reads TGTGCCAGCAGCTTAGGGTGGGGTAACAATGAGCAGTTCTTC.

The chain uses TRBV14 and TRBJ2-7; 12 nucleotides match TRBD2. Germline V gene sequence: CDR1 SGHDN, CDR2 FVKESK. The CDR3 loop spans 15 amino acids. V lost 3 bases, J lost 2 bases, and 2 bases stayed unmatched. The chain's CDR3 is CASSQRLAGAYEQYF. The CDR3 coding sequence is TGTGCCAGCAGCCAGAGACTAGCGGGAGCCTACGAGCAGTACTTC.

The chain is built from TRBV28 and TRBJ2-1; 10 bases fit TRBD1. The CDR3 sequence is 15 residues long. CDR1 is MDHEN and CDR2 is SYDVKM in the germline V gene. V lost 2 bases to trimming and J lost 6 bases; unmatched junction nucleotides: 4. The CDR3 region has the DNA TGTGCCAGCAGTTTACGGGACAGGGGCAGCAATGAGCAGTTCTTC. This gives the protein CASSLRDRGSNEQFF.

V usage is TRBV28 and J usage is TRBJ2-2, with TRBD2 matching over 7 bases. Germline trimming cut 0 bases from V and 9 bases from J; bases unmatched to any gene: 13. The CDR3 contains 17 residues. CDR1 and CDR2 from the germline V gene are MDHEN and SYDVKM. Here the CDR3 DNA reads TGTGCCAGCAGTTTATGGTCCGGGAGGAGTGTTGTCCGGGAGCTGTTTTTT. Residues: CASSLWSGRSVVRELFF.

J is TRBJ2-3 and V is TRBV6-1; 9 bases agree with TRBD2. This CDR3 contains 15 residues. The V segment lost 3 bases and the J segment 1 base; nucleotides outside the gene matches: 2. Germline V CDR1 and CDR2: MNHNS, SASEGT. The CDR3 bases are TGTGCCAGCAGTGAGATAGCGGGAGGCACAGATACGCAGTATTTT. Translation gives CASSEIAGGTDTQYF.

The V call is TRBV5-1, the J call TRBJ1-4; D uncertain. Trimming left V 0 bases short and J 5 bases short, with 14 bases between. Germline V gene lookup returns CDR1 SGHRS and CDR2 YFSETQ. The CDR3 extends over 16 amino acids. CDR3 amino acids: CASSLGPRVANEKLFF. CDR3 coding DNA: TGCGCCAGCAGCTTGGGGCCGCGGGTAGCGAATGAAAAACTGTTTTTT.

The table lists this clone with a few counts. This chain links TRBV11-3 with TRBJ2-1; TRBD1 or TRBD2 may be the D gene (5 bases each). V was cut by 5 bases and J by 10 bases, with 18 bases left in between. CDR3 length: 14 amino acids. Germline-derived CDR1 and CDR2 are SGHNT and YENEEA. CDR3 amino acids: CASSEGLPKGEQFF. The CDR3 nucleotides read TGTGCCAGCAGCGAGGGGCTACCAAAAGGCGAGCAGTTCTTC.

The chain joins TRBV25-1 to TRBJ2-3; D not certain. Trimming shortened V by 0 bases and J by 4 bases, and 8 bases separated the two germline ends. CDR1 is MGHDK and CDR2 is SYGVNS in the germline V gene. CDR3 length equals 14 residues. Here the CDR3 DNA reads TGTGCCAGCAGTGAATATTTGACGGCAGATACGCAGTATTTT. It translates to CASSEYLTADTQYF.